This T cell receptor (beta chain) was sequenced in a study of blood T cell repertoires in COVID-19. Across the whole study: Collection of acute and convalescent COVID-19 samples took place in the United States, Italy and Spain.

V was pared by 6 bases and J by 0 bases, with 9 bases between. Germline-derived CDR1 and CDR2 are SQVTM and ANQGSEA. CDR3 size: 14 residues. Data came from immunoSEQ multiplex PCR; TCRdb stores just in-frame clones and leaves some out. Of roughly 200,000 clones in the sample, around 90% were seen once. This clonotype was sampled from a man aged 50 or older with acute or convalescent COVID-19. The sample was peripheral blood. The genes are TRBV29-1 and TRBJ2-6; TRBD1 might be the D (6 bases). The CDR3 sequence is CSVLQGSGANVLTF. In DNA, the CDR3 is TGCAGCGTGCTACAGGGCTCTGGGGCCAACGTCCTGACTTTC.